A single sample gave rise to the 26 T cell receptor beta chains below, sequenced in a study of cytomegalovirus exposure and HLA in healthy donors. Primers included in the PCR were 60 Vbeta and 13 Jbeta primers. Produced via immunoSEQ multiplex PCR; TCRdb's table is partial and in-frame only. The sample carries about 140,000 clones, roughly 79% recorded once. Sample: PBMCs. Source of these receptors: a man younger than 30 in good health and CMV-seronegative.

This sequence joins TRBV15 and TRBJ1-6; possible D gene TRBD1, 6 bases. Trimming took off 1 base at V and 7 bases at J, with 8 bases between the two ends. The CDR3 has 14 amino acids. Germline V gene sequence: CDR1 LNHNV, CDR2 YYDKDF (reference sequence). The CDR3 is CATSRGTANSPLHF. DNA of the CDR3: TGTGCCACCAGCAGAGGGACAGCAAATTCACCCCTCCACTTT.

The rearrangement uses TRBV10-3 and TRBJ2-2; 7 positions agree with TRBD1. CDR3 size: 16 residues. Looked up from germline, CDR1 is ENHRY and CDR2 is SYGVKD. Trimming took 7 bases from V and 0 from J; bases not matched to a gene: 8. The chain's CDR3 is CAITPTGTANTGELFF. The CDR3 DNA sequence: TGTGCCATCACACCCACCGGGACAGCGAACACCGGGGAGCTGTTTTTT.

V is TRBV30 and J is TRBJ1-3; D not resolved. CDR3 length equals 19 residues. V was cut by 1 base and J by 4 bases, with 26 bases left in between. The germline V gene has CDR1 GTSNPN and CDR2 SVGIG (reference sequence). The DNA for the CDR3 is TGTGCCTGGAGTGGGGTACACACAGCTCTGGAAACCCCGGGAAACACCATATATTTT. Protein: CAWSGVHTALETPGNTIYF.

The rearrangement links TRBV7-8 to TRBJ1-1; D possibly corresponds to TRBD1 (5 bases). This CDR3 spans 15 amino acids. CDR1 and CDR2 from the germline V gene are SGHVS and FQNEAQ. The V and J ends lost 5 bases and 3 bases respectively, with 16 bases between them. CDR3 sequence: CASSPTRVVYTEAFF. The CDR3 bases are TGTGCCAGCAGCCCAACCAGGGTAGTGTACACTGAAGCTTTCTTT. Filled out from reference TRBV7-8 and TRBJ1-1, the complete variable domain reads GAGVSQSPRYKVAKRGQDVALRCDPISGHVSLFWYQQALGQGPEFLTYFQNEAQLDKSGLPSDRFFAERPEGSVSTLKIQRTQQEDSAVYLCASSPTRVVYTEAFFGQGTRLTVV.

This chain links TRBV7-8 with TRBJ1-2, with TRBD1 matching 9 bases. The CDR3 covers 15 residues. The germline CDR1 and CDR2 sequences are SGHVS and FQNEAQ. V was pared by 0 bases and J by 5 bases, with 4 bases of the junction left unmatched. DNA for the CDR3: TGTGCCAGCAGCTTAGCACAGGGGGCAGGGTATGGCTACACCTTC. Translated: CASSLAQGAGYGYTF.

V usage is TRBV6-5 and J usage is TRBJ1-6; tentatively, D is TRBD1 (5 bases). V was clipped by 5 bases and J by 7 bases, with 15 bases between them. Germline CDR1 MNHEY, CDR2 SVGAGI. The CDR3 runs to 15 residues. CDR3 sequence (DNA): TGTGCCAGCAGTACCGGGGGGGGGTTGAATTCACCCCTCCACTTT. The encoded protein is CASSTGGGLNSPLHF.

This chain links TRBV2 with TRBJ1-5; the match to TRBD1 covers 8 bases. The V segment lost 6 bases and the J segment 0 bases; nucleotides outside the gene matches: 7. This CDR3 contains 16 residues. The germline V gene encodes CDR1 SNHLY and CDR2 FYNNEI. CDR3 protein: CASSGTGTHSNQPQHF. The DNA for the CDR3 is TGTGCCAGCAGCGGGACAGGAACTCATAGCAATCAGCCCCAGCATTTT.

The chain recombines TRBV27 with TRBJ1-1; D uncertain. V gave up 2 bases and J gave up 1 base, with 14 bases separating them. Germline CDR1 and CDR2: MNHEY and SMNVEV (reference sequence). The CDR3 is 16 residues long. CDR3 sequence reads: CASSLGFAGPNTEAFF. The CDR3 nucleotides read TGTGCCAGCAGTTTAGGTTTTGCGGGCCCGAACACTGAAGCTTTCTTT.

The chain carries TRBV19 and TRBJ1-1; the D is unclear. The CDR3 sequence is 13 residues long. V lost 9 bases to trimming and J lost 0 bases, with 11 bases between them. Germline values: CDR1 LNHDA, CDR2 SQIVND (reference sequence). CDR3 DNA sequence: TGTGCCAGCCCAGGCATCATGAACACTGAAGCTTTCTTT. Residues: CASPGIMNTEAFF.

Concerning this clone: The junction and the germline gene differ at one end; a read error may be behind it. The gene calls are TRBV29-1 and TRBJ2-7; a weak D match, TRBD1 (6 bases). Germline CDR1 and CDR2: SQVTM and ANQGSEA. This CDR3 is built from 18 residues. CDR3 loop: CSVETNPTTGRDSYEQYF. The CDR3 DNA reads TGCAGTGTTGAGACTAATCCAACAACAGGGCGAGATTCCTACGAGCAGTACTTC.

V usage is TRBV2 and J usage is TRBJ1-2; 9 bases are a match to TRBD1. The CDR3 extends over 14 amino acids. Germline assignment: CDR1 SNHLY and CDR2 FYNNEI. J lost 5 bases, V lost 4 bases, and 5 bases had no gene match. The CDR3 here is CASSVGTGLYGYTF. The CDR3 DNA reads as TGTGCCAGCAGTGTCGGGACAGGGTTGTATGGCTACACCTTC.

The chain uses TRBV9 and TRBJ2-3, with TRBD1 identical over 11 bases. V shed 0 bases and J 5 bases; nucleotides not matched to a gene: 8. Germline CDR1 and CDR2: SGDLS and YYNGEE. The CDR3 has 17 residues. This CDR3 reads CASSVAPPGQGVDTQYF. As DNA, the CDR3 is TGTGCCAGCAGCGTAGCTCCCCCGGGACAGGGGGTAGATACGCAGTATTTT.

The CDR3 region has the DNA TGTGCCAGCACTTCAGGGCAGGTAGAGGAAAAACTGTTTTTT. The encoded protein is CASTSGQVEEKLFF. The chain joins TRBV6-5 to TRBJ1-4; maybe TRBD1 (5 bases). Trimming cost V 7 bases and J 8 bases, with 17 bases left between them. This CDR3 contains 14 residues. From germline, CDR1 is MNHEY and CDR2 SVGAGI.

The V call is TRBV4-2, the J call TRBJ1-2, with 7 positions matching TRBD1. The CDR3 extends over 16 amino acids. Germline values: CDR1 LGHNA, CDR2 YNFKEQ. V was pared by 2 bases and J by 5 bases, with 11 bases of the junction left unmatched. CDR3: CASSQPKTGASYGYTF. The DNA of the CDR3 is TGTGCCAGCAGCCAACCTAAAACAGGGGCGTCTTATGGCTACACCTTC.

The CDR3 region is CASSLAGGRLQPQHF. The CDR3 bases are TGTGCCAGCAGTTTGGCGGGGGGCCGACTTCAGCCCCAGCATTTT. This chain links TRBV27 with TRBJ1-5, with D perhaps matching TRBD1 (6 bases). This CDR3 spans 15 amino acids. V lost 3 bases to trimming and J lost 6 bases, with 15 bases between them. Germline values: CDR1 MNHEY, CDR2 SMNVEV (reference sequence).

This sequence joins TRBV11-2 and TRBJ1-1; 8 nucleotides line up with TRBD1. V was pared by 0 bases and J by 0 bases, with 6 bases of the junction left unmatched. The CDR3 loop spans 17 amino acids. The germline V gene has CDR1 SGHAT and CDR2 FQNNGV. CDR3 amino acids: CASSLDWDRHMNTEAFF. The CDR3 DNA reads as TGTGCCAGCAGCTTAGACTGGGACAGGCACATGAACACTGAAGCTTTCTTT.

CDR3 sequence reads: CASSRIPGNEQYF. In DNA, the CDR3 is TGTGCCAGCAGCCGAATCCCGGGTAACGAGCAGTACTTC. This chain links TRBV14 with TRBJ2-7; D unclear. Trimming stripped 4 bases from V and 5 bases from J, with 12 bases between. Germline loops: CDR1 SGHDN, CDR2 FVKESK. There are 13 residues in the CDR3.

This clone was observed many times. The CDR3 here is CASSPSTGAGANVLTF. As DNA, the CDR3 is TGTGCCAGCAGCCCTTCGACAGGGGCTGGGGCCAACGTCCTGACTTTC. This rearrangement joins TRBV7-9 to TRBJ2-6, with 8 nucleotides matching TRBD1. J gave up 2 bases and V 5 bases, and 5 bases lay outside the gene matches. This CDR3 has 16 amino acids. Germline CDR1 reads SEHNR; CDR2 reads FQNEAQ (reference sequence).

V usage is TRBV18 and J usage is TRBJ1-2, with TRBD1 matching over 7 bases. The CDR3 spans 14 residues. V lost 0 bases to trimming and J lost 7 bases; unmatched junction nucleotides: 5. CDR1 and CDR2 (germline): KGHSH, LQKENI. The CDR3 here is CASSPPDRAVGYTF. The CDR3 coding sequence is TGTGCCAGCTCACCACCCGACAGGGCGGTTGGCTACACCTTC.

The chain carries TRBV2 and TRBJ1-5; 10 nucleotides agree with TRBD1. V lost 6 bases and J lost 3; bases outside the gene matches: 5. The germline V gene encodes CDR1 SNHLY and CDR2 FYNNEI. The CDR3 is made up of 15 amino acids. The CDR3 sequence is CASSRDRGFNQPQHF. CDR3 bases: TGTGCCAGCAGCCGGGACAGGGGCTTCAATCAGCCCCAGCATTTT.

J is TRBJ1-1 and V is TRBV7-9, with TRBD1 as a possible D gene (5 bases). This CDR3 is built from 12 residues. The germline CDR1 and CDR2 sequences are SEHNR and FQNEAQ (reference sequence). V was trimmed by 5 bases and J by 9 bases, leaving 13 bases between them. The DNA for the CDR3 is TGTGCCAGCAGCCACGGGGGTGTGAAAGCTTTCTTT. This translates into CASSHGGVKAFF.

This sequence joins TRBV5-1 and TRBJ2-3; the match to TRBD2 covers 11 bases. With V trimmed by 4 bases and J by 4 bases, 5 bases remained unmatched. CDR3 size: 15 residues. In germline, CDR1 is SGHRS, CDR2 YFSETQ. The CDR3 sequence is CASSLAGGSADTQYF. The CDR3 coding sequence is TGCGCCAGCAGCCTAGCGGGGGGAAGCGCAGATACGCAGTATTTT.

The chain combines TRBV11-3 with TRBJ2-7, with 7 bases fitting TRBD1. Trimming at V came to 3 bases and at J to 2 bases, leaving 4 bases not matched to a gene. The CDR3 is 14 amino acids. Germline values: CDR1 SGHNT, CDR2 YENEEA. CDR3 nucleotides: TGTGCCAGCAGCTTCACAGGGGCGACCTACGAGCAGTACTTC. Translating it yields CASSFTGATYEQYF.

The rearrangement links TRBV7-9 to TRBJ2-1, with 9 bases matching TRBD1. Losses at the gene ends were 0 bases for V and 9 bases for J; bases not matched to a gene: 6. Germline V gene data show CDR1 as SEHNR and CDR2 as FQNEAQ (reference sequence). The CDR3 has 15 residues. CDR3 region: CASSLAGTGWGEQFF. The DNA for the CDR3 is TGTGCCAGCAGCTTAGCTGGGACAGGGTGGGGTGAGCAGTTCTTC.

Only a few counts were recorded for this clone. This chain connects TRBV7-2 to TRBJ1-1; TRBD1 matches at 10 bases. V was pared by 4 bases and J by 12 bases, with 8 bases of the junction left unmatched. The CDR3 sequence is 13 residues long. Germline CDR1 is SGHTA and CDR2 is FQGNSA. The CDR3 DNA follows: TGTGCCAGCAGCTCCTCTCGGGACAGGGGAACTTTCTTT. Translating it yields CASSSSRDRGTFF. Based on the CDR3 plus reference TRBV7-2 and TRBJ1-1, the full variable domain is GAGVSQSPSNKVTEKGKDVELRCDPISGHTALYWYRQSLGQGLEFLIYFQGNSAPDKSGLPSDRFSAERTGGSVSTLTIQRTQQEDSAVYLCASSSSRDRGTFFGQGTRLTVV.

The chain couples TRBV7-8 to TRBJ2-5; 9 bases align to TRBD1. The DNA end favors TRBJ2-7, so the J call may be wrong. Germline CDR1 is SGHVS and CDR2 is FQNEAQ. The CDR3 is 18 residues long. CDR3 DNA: TGTGCCAGCAGCTTAGCAGCTAAACAGGGGGCACCCCGCTACGAGCAGTACTTC. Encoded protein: CASSLAAKQGAPRYEQYF.